This is a list of T cell receptor beta chains from one sample in a study of T cell responses to AZD1222 COVID-19 vaccine. Only in-frame clones appear in the TCRdb table, and some are missing; sequencing was by immunoSEQ multiplex PCR. The sample has approximately 150,000 clones; about 92% are singletons. The sequences come from peripheral blood, collected 28 days after the second AZD1222 dose. The receptors derive from an adult who received the AZD1222 COVID-19 vaccine. Each CDR3 is given with its conserved first and last residue. The D gene is left open where the match is weak. Some rows have no size entry. The others give once, few or many, or a class for an expanded clone.

>TRBJ2-5|-|TRBV10-3|-
CAISDIANQETQYF
TGTGCCATCAGTGATATAGCAAACCAAGAGACCCAGTACTTC
>TRBJ1-2|-|TRBV2|-
CASREGYTF
TGTGCCAGCAGGGAGGGCTACACCTTC
>TRBJ1-1|-|TRBV2|-
CASRRGVEGGNGEAFF
TGTGCCAGCAGGCGCGGGGTAGAGGGGGGAAACGGTGAAGCTTTCTTT
>TRBJ1-2|-|TRBV11-2|-
CASRTVRGNYGYTF
TGTGCCAGCAGGACCGTCAGGGGAAACTATGGCTACACCTTC
>TRBJ2-1|TRBD2|TRBV11-2|-
CASSFTSGREFF
TGTGCCAGCAGCTTTACTAGCGGGAGGGAGTTCTTC
>TRBJ2-6|-|TRBV28|-
CASERIFSSGANVLTF
TGTGCCAGCGAGCGCATATTTAGCTCTGGGGCCAACGTCCTGACTTTC
>TRBJ2-1|TRBD1|TRBV27|-
CASSGDRGLYNEQFF
TGTGCCAGCAGTGGGGACAGGGGCCTCTACAATGAGCAGTTCTTC
>TRBJ1-4|-|TRBV7-9|few
CASSLVSAGPREKLFF
TGTGCCAGCAGCTTAGTCTCGGCAGGGCCGAGGGAAAAACTGTTTTTT
>TRBJ2-7|-|TRBV6-5|-
CASSATDYEQYF
TGTGCCAGCTCCGCGACAGACTACGAGCAGTACTTC
>TRBJ1-1|-|TRBV29-1|-
CSVVAGSNTEAFF
TGCAGCGTTGTCGCAGGCTCGAACACTGAAGCTTTCTTT
>TRBJ2-5|TRBD1|TRBV6-5|once
CASSPGTGEEETQYF
TGTGCCAGCAGCCCGGGGACAGGGGAGGAGGAGACCCAGTACTTC
>TRBJ2-5|-|TRBV19|-
CASSIRGDRLGETQYF
TGTGCCAGTAGTATAAGAGGGGACCGCCTGGGAGAGACCCAGTACTTC
>TRBJ2-7|TRBD1|TRBV4-3|-
CASSQGQGVHEQYF
TGCGCCAGCAGCCAAGGACAGGGGGTTCACGAGCAGTACTTC
>TRBJ1-3|-|TRBV19|-
CASLRADSGNTIYF
TGTGCCAGTCTTCGGGCCGACTCTGGAAACACCATATATTTT
>TRBJ1-1|TRBD1|TRBV11-3|once
CASSPGRTGNTEAFF
TGTGCCAGCTCCCCGGGACGGACAGGGAACACTGAAGCTTTCTTT
>TRBJ2-1|-|TRBV2|-
CASSVIQGGDYNEQFF
TGTGCCAGCAGCGTAATACAGGGGGGGGACTACAATGAGCAGTTCTTC
>TRBJ2-5|-|TRBV5-5|-
CASSFGNLGGSQETQYF
TGTGCCAGCAGCTTCGGAAATCTTGGGGGCTCCCAAGAGACCCAGTACTTC
>TRBJ2-5|-|TRBV7-3|once
CASNWGGPQETQYF
TGTGCCAGCAACTGGGGCGGCCCCCAAGAGACCCAGTACTTC
>TRBJ2-2|TRBD1|TRBV6-2/TRBV6-3|-
CASSEPGQGFTGELFF
TGTGCCAGCAGCGAACCGGGACAGGGATTCACCGGGGAGCTGTTTTTT
>TRBJ1-5|-|TRBV5-8|-
CASSLLQPQHF
TGTGCCAGCAGCTTGTTGCAGCCCCAGCATTTT
>TRBJ1-5|TRBD1|TRBV19|few
CASSWSIQGAQPQHF
TGTGCCAGTAGTTGGTCGATCCAGGGGGCTCAGCCCCAGCATTTT
>TRBJ2-7|-|TRBV21-1|few
CASSKGYEQYF
TGTGCCAGCAGCAAAGGGTACGAGCAGTACTTC
>TRBJ2-2|-|TRBV2|few
CASSSTGLNTGELFF
TGTGCCAGCAGCTCGACAGGACTGAACACCGGGGAGCTGTTTTTT